This T cell receptor (beta chain) was sequenced during a study of T cell responses to AZD1222 COVID-19 vaccine. General study points: Spike-spanning, vaccine-associated CD4 TCRs were dominant at 160-218 and 743-854. White British ancestry dominated among donors, who included more females, and clonal diversity was possibly underestimated.

To note about this clone: Antigen unknown.

TCRdb keeps only in-frame clones here, not all; method: immunoSEQ multiplex PCR. In the table there are 95,000 to 100,000 clones, about nine tenths of which are singletons. The length of the CDR3 is 14 residues. Germline V gene data show CDR1 as SGHRS and CDR2 as YFSETQ. Trimming removed 4 bases from V and 3 bases from J, with 8 bases in between. Here the sequenced sample was peripheral blood, taken 28 days after the second AZD1222 dose. This TCR was recovered from an adult who received the AZD1222 COVID-19 vaccine. The chain employs TRBV5-1 and TRBJ1-6; D is unclear. CDR3 amino acids: CASSPSRYNSPLHF. The CDR3 bases are TGCGCCAGCAGCCCGAGCCGCTATAATTCACCCCTCCACTTT.